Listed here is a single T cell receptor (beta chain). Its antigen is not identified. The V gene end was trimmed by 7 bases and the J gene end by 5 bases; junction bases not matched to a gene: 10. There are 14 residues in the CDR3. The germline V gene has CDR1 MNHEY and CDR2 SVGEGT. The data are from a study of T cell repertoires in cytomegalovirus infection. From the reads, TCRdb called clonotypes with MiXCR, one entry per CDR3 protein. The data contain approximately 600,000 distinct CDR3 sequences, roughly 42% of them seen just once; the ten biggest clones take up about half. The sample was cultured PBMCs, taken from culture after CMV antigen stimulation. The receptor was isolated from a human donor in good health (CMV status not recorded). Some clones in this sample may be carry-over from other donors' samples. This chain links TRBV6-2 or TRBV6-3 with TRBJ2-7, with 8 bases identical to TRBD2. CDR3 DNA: TGTGCCAGCAAACTCAGCGGGAGAGCCCACGAGCAGTACTTC. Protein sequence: CASKLSGRAHEQYF.